This TCR beta chain comes out of a study of T cells in localized non-small cell lung cancer. The study's findings and limits: Longer survival (overall) was linked to higher T cell density in blood. Tumor showed lower T cell clonality than uninvolved adjacent lung, where it was highest. Median around 60 top-100 tumor clones were shared with paired adjacent lung.

Note on this clone: Its antigen remains unknown. Other DNA sequences in this specimen translate into the identical CDR3.

Sequenced by immunoSEQ multiplex PCR; TCRdb stores in-frame clones only, minus some. The data contain roughly 64,000 clones, 81% of them singletons. Trimming cost V 0 bases and J 5 bases, with 4 bases left between them. Germline CDR1 MNHEY, CDR2 SVGAGI. CDR3 length: 12 residues. This TCR came from a man aged 35 to 69 with stage II lung adenocarcinoma. J is TRBJ2-5 and V is TRBV6-5; D ambiguous. The starting material was PBMCs, obtained before any cancer treatment. The CDR3 loop is CASSYSGETQYF. DNA for the CDR3: TGTGCCAGCAGTTACTCAGGGGAGACCCAGTACTTC.